Sequencing of this T cell receptor (beta chain) was carried out in a study of beta chain features in type 1 diabetes. Study at large: Examination covered around 98,000,000 sorted cells spanning all samples. Study-wide points: When cDNA is sequenced, cells with high TCR expression could be over-represented.

This clone was seen more than once but under ten times. Its specificity is not known. Every bit of the isolated RNA underwent reverse transcription, so sequencing read expressed TCRB transcripts. TCRdb's table, derived via immunoSEQ multiplex PCR, lists solely in-frame clones and lacks some. The data contain some 44,000 clones, 50% of them singletons. This clonotype was obtained from a woman aged 25 to 39 in good health. The sequencing input was stem cell memory CD4+ T cells from blood.

The CDR3 DNA sequence: TGTGCCAGCAGCCCTGGACTAGCGGTGGCCACCGGGGAGCTGTTTTTT. It is translated as CASSPGLAVATGELFF. The chain employs TRBV9 and TRBJ2-2; the match to TRBD2 covers 10 bases. The germline gives CDR1 SGDLS, CDR2 YYNGEE. This CDR3 spans 16 amino acids. V lost 4 bases and J lost 4; bases outside the gene matches: 7. Variable domain in full (rest from reference TRBV9 and TRBJ2-2): DSGVTQTPKHLITATGQRVTLRCSPRSGDLSVYWYQQSLDQGLQFLIQYYNGEERAKGNILERFSAQQFPDLHSELNLSSLELGDSALYFCASSPGLAVATGELFFGEGSRLTVL.